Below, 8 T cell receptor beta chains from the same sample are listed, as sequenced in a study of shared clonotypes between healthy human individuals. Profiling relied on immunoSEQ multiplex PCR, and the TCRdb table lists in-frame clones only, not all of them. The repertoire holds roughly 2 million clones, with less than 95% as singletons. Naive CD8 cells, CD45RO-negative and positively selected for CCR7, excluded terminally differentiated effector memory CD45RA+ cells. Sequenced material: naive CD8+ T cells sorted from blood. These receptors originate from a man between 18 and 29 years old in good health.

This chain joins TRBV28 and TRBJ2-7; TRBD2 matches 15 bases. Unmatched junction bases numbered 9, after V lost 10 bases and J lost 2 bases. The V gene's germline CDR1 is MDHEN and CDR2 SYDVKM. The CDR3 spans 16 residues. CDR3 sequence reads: CATAGLAGGATYEQYF. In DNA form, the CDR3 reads TGTGCCACCGCCGGACTAGCGGGGGGGGCCACCTACGAGCAGTACTTC.

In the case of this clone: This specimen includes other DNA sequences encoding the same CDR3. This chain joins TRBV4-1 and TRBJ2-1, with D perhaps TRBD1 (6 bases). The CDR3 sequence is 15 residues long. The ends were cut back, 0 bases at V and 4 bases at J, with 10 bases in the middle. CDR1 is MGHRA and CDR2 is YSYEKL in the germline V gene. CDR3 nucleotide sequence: TGCGCCAGCAGCCAAGATCAAGACAGGTACAATGAGCAGTTCTTC. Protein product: CASSQDQDRYNEQFF.

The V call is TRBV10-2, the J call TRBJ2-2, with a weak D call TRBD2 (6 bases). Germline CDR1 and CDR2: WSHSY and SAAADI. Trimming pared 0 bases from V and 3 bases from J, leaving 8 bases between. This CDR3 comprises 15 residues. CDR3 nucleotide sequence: TGCGCCAGCAGTGAGTCGACTAGATACACCGGGGAGCTGTTTTTT. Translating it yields CASSESTRYTGELFF.

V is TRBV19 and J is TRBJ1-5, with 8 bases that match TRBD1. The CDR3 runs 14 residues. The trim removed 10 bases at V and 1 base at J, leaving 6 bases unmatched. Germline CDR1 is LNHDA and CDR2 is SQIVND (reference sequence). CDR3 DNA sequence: TGTGCCACTGACGGACAGGGCAGCAATCAGCCCCAGCATTTT. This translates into CATDGQGSNQPQHF. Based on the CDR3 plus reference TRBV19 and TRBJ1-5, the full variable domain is DGGITQSPKYLFRKEGQNVTLSCEQNLNHDAMYWYRQDPGQGLRLIYYSQIVNDFQKGDIAEGYSVSREKKESFPLTVTSAQKNPTAFYLCATDGQGSNQPQHFGDGTRLSIL.

The CDR3 spells CASSLDPGTGGNYGYTF. CDR3 nucleotides: TGTGCCAGCAGTTTAGACCCCGGGACAGGGGGTAACTATGGCTACACCTTC. The chain is built from TRBV28 and TRBJ1-2; 11 bases are a match to TRBD1. CDR1 and CDR2 (germline): MDHEN, SYDVKM. The CDR3 is 17 residues long. V shed 2 bases, J shed 1 base, and the junction held 6 bases outside the gene matches.

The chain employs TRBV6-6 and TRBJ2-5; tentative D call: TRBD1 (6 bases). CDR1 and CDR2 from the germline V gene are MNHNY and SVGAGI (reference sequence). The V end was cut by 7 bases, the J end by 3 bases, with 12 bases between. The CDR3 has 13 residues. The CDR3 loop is CASNEQGEETQYF. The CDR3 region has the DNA TGTGCCAGCAACGAACAGGGAGAAGAGACCCAGTACTTC.

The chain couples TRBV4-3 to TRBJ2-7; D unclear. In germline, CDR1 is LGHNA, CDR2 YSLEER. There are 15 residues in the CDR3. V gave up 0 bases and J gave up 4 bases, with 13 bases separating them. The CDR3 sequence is CASSQDRSGFYEQYF. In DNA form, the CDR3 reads TGCGCCAGCAGCCAAGATCGGTCAGGATTTTACGAGCAGTACTTC.

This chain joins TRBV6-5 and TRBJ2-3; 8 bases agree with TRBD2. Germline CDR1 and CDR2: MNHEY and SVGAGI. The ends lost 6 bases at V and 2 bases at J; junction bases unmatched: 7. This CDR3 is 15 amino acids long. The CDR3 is CASSPIAGLTDTQYF. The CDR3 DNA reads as TGTGCCAGCAGCCCTATAGCGGGGCTCACAGATACGCAGTATTTT.